These 17 T cell receptor beta chains originate from one sample sequenced in a study of T cell changes during pregnancy in multiple sclerosis. Sequencing was performed with immunoSEQ multiplex PCR; in TCRdb, only in-frame clones are kept and a portion is missing. The data show 35,000 to 55,000 clones, nearly 90% seen once. The sample consisted of CD4+ T cells from peripheral blood mononuclear cells, taken after pregnancy. The source of these receptors is a female donor with multiple sclerosis, enrolled in a pregnancy study.

This chain uses TRBV29-1 with TRBJ2-2, with 10 bases fitting TRBD2. The CDR3 is made up of 17 amino acids. In germline, CDR1 is SQVTM, CDR2 ANQGSEA. Unmatched junction bases numbered 14, after V lost 5 bases and J lost 5 bases. CDR3 in amino acids: CSVSPILAGGGTGELFF. The CDR3 nucleotides are TGCAGCGTTAGCCCAATATTAGCGGGAGGTGGAACCGGGGAGCTGTTTTTT.

The chain joins TRBV30 to TRBJ2-3, with 9 bases that match TRBD2. V shed 0 bases, J shed 0 bases, and the junction held 7 bases outside the gene matches. The CDR3 has 17 amino acids. Germline CDR1 GTSNPN, CDR2 SVGIG (reference sequence). CDR3 bases: TGTGCCTGGAGTGTATGGGCTAGCGGGAAGAGCACAGATACGCAGTATTTT. Amino acids: CAWSVWASGKSTDTQYF.

This clone was observed once. This chain uses TRBV11-2 with TRBJ2-3; 7 nucleotides align to TRBD2. V trimming: 5 bases; J trimming: 6 bases; junction bases outside the gene matches: 8. CDR1 is SGHAT, CDR2 FQNNGV, per germline. CDR3 length equals 14 residues. As DNA, the CDR3 is TGTGCCAGCAGCGTCGGGACTATCGGGGATACGCAGTATTTT. Its protein product is CASSVGTIGDTQYF.

V is TRBV7-8 and J is TRBJ2-1; TRBD2 matches 7 bases. Losses at the gene ends were 1 base for V and 4 bases for J; bases not matched to a gene: 4. The CDR3 length is 15 residues. Germline values: CDR1 SGHVS, CDR2 FQNEAQ. The CDR3 sequence: CASSLVGGVYNEQFF. The CDR3 DNA reads TGTGCCAGCAGCTTAGTTGGGGGGGTTTACAATGAGCAGTTCTTC.

Here the CDR3 reads CASSAPGGSYGYTF. The CDR3 nucleotides read TGTGCCAGCAGCGCCCCAGGGGGTTCCTATGGCTACACCTTC. The chain is built from TRBV28 and TRBJ1-2, with 7 nucleotides matching TRBD1. V shed 6 bases, J shed 4 bases, and the junction held 8 bases outside the gene matches. This CDR3 contains 14 residues. From germline, CDR1 is MDHEN and CDR2 SYDVKM.

This chain links TRBV19 with TRBJ1-2; 7 bases are a match to TRBD1. The CDR3 has 14 amino acids. The trim removed 5 bases at V and 5 bases at J, leaving 8 bases unmatched. Germline CDR1 LNHDA, CDR2 SQIVND (reference sequence). The chain's CDR3 is CASSQPGQTYGYTF. CDR3 sequence (DNA): TGTGCCAGTAGTCAACCGGGACAGACATATGGCTACACCTTC.

The V call is TRBV11-2, the J call TRBJ2-4, with TRBD2 as a possible D gene (6 bases). This CDR3 comprises 18 residues. Germline CDR1 reads SGHAT; CDR2 reads FQNNGV. V was cut by 3 bases and J by 7 bases, with 25 bases left in between. CDR3 coding DNA: TGTGCCAGCAGCTTCGGAGGGTTCAGAACTAGCCCCCCGAACATTCAGTACTTC. Its protein is CASSFGGFRTSPPNIQYF.

The V and J genes are TRBV6-5 and TRBJ1-1; the match to TRBD1 covers 7 bases. Germline values: CDR1 MNHEY, CDR2 SVGAGI. V dropped 5 bases and J dropped 10; count of bases not matched to a gene: 4. This CDR3 has 11 amino acids. For the CDR3, the DNA is TGTGCCAGCAGTAACAGGGGCGTAGCTTTCTTT. Its protein is CASSNRGVAFF.

This clone was observed once. The chain couples TRBV5-5 to TRBJ2-5; D is unclear. CDR1 and CDR2 from the germline V gene are SGHKS and YYEKEE (reference sequence). Trimming left V 5 bases short and J 4 bases short, with 3 bases between. This CDR3 has 10 residues. In nucleotides, the CDR3 is TGTGCCAGCAGGCGAGAGACCCAGTACTTC. The encoded protein is CASRRETQYF. The full variable domain, in which reference TRBV5-5 and TRBJ2-5 provide the parts outside the CDR3, is DAGVTQSPTHLIKTRGQQVTLRCSPISGHKSVSWYQQVLGQGPQFIFQYYEKEERGRGNFPDRFSARQFPNYSSELNVNALLLGDSALYLCASRRETQYFGPGTRLLVL.

This clone was seen only a few times. The chain combines TRBV7-2 with TRBJ1-4, with 7 bases lining up with TRBD1. This CDR3 comprises 14 residues. V lost 5 bases to trimming and J lost 3 bases; unmatched junction nucleotides: 3. Looked up from germline, CDR1 is SGHTA and CDR2 is FQGNSA. CDR3 DNA sequence: TGTGCCAGCAGCGCCGGGACAGCTAATGAAAAACTGTTTTTT. This codes for CASSAGTANEKLFF.

V usage is TRBV18 and J usage is TRBJ2-7; 9 bases line up with TRBD1. This CDR3 spans 14 amino acids. Trimming cost V 3 bases and J 6 bases; bases outside gene matches: 6. Germline-derived CDR1 and CDR2 are KGHSH and LQKENI. The CDR3 bases are TGTGCCAGCTCACCCGGACAGGGGTGGGGCGAGCAGTACTTC. It is translated as CASSPGQGWGEQYF.

The rearrangement uses TRBV5-1 and TRBJ2-3; 9 nucleotides match TRBD1. This CDR3 is 14 amino acids long. The V gene end was trimmed by 4 bases and the J gene end by 6 bases; junction bases not matched to a gene: 6. Germline CDR1 and CDR2: SGHRS and YFSETQ. The CDR3 DNA reads TGCGCCAGCAGCCCGGACAGGGGAAGCGATACGCAGTATTTT. It translates to CASSPDRGSDTQYF.

The chain employs TRBV19 and TRBJ1-1; perhaps TRBD1 as D (5 bases). The CDR3 loop spans 14 amino acids. V dropped 5 bases and J dropped 3 bases, with 13 bases sitting between them. Per germline, CDR1 LNHDA and CDR2 SQIVND (reference sequence). The CDR3 here is CASSARVGDTEAFF. The CDR3 coding sequence is TGTGCCAGTAGTGCCAGGGTTGGAGACACTGAAGCTTTCTTT. Supplemented by reference TRBV19 and TRBJ1-1, the full variable domain reads DGGITQSPKYLFRKEGQNVTLSCEQNLNHDAMYWYRQDPGQGLRLIYYSQIVNDFQKGDIAEGYSVSREKKESFPLTVTSAQKNPTAFYLCASSARVGDTEAFFGQGTRLTVV.

The rearrangement links TRBV19 to TRBJ2-7, with 10 bases matching TRBD1. CDR3 size: 15 residues. Germline-derived CDR1 and CDR2 are LNHDA and SQIVND (reference sequence). V shed 3 bases, J shed 7 bases, and the junction held 9 bases outside the gene matches. In DNA, the CDR3 is TGTGCCAGTAGTATCGGGACAGGGGTAGACGAGGAGCAGTACTTC. It encodes CASSIGTGVDEEQYF. Combining the CDR3 with reference TRBV19 and TRBJ2-7 gives the whole variable domain DGGITQSPKYLFRKEGQNVTLSCEQNLNHDAMYWYRQDPGQGLRLIYYSQIVNDFQKGDIAEGYSVSREKKESFPLTVTSAQKNPTAFYLCASSIGTGVDEEQYFGPGTRLTVT.

The chain recombines TRBV5-4 with TRBJ2-2; 8 bases are shared with TRBD1. This CDR3 comprises 16 residues. The germline CDR1 and CDR2 sequences are SGHNT and YYREEE (reference sequence). The trim removed 3 bases at V and 7 bases at J, leaving 11 bases unmatched. CDR3 residues: CASSSGQGSLVGELFF. CDR3 bases: TGTGCCAGCAGCTCAGGACAGGGATCCCTAGTCGGGGAGCTGTTTTTT.

V is TRBV5-1 and J is TRBJ1-1; 10 nucleotides match TRBD1. The CDR3 runs 15 residues. Trimming removed 2 bases from V and 4 bases from J; junction bases left unmatched: 5. CDR1 is SGHRS and CDR2 is YFSETQ in the germline V gene. The CDR3 here is CASSLTGQGGTEAFF. CDR3 DNA: TGCGCCAGCAGCTTAACAGGACAGGGGGGCACTGAAGCTTTCTTT.

V usage is TRBV7-2 and J usage is TRBJ2-3, with D uncertain. Trimming removed 1 base from V and 3 bases from J, with 14 bases in between. The CDR3 consists of 16 residues. The germline V gene encodes CDR1 SGHTA and CDR2 FQGNSA. The CDR3, as DNA: TGTGCCAGCAGCTTAGACTCCGCCCGATCGACAGATACGCAGTATTTT. This encodes CASSLDSARSTDTQYF.